Sequencing of this TCR beta chain was carried out in a study of cytomegalovirus exposure and HLA in healthy donors. The PCR was carried out with 60 Vbeta primers and 13 Jbeta primers. The table came from immunoSEQ multiplex PCR; TCRdb's copy has only in-frame clones and leaves some out. The sample includes tens of thousands of clones, 60% to 80% of them seen just once. Study findings and constraints: Among the sequence variants, a highly shared cluster was likely an artifact of sequencing.

J lost 0 bases, V lost 1 base, and 3 bases had no gene match. This CDR3 is 16 amino acids long. The germline V gene has CDR1 MNHEY and CDR2 SVGAGI. For this clone: What it binds is not known.

These donors, healthy bone marrow donors, were studied. The TCR sequence derives from a woman between 45 and 60 years old in good health and CMV-seropositive. The chain links TRBV6-5 to TRBJ2-1; 7 bases are shared with TRBD2. Specimen: PBMCs. CDR3 residues: CASSYWGGSSYNEQFF. CDR3 DNA sequence: TGTGCCAGCAGTTACTGGGGGGGGAGCTCCTACAATGAGCAGTTCTTC.